This TCR beta chain comes out of a study of low-dose radiotherapy and immunotherapy resistance in tumors. V was cut by 3 bases and J by 5 bases, with 16 bases left in between. The length of the CDR3 is 15 residues. CDR1 is MDHEN, CDR2 SYDVKM, per germline. With TRAV- and TRBV-specific primers, first-strand cDNA was made, covering the alpha and beta chains. TCR amplification used 20 to 25 PCR cycles, a constant-region primer and a V-primer adapter. mRNA, once isolated, was amplified by in vitro transcription. One entry per CDR3 protein results from TCRdb running MiXCR on the reads. The sample lists about 58,000 distinct CDR3 sequences, 23% seen once, with less than 7.5% in the top ten. This clonotype was seen at least ten times. Time point reported: after trial treatment. Indicated treatment: LDRT plus nivolumab, ipilimumab, low-dose cyclophosphamide and aspirin (RACIN trial).

This sequence originates from a male donor with prostate cancer. This chain connects TRBV28 to TRBJ2-5, with D possibly matching TRBD1 (6 bases). The sample here was PBMCs, taken after low-dose radiotherapy plus immunotherapy. The CDR3 protein is CASSFHTGNVETQYF. The CDR3 nucleotides read TGTGCCAGCAGTTTCCACACAGGGAACGTGGAGACCCAGTACTTC.